Listed here are 8 T cell receptor beta chains from one sample, sequenced in a study of cytomegalovirus exposure and HLA in healthy donors. The PCR was carried out with 60 Vbeta primers and 13 Jbeta primers. The repertoire was sequenced with immunoSEQ multiplex PCR; TCRdb's copy has only in-frame clones and lacks some. This table holds fewer than 200,000 clones, approximately 71% found once. Sequenced: PBMCs. These receptors originate from a girl aged 5 to 17 in good health and CMV-seronegative.

J is TRBJ2-7 and V is TRBV30; D unclear. Trimming shortened V by 5 bases and J by 2 bases, and 7 bases separated the two germline ends. The CDR3 sequence is 11 residues long. Germline V gene lookup returns CDR1 GTSNPN and CDR2 SVGIG (reference sequence). Here the CDR3 DNA reads TGTGCCTGGTCCCTCGCCTACGAGCAGTACTTC. This codes for CAWSLAYEQYF.

The V and J genes are TRBV27 and TRBJ2-1; 11 bases map to TRBD2. This CDR3 comprises 16 residues. Trimming removed 3 bases from V and 4 bases from J; junction bases left unmatched: 5. Germline V gene sequence: CDR1 MNHEY, CDR2 SMNVEV (reference sequence). CDR3 coding DNA: TGTGCCAGCAGTTTCCTAGCGGGGGGATCTTACAATGAGCAGTTCTTC. It codes for CASSFLAGGSYNEQFF.

This rearrangement joins TRBV19 to TRBJ2-7; D is perhaps TRBD1 (6 bases). The CDR3 sequence is 14 residues long. The V end lost 2 bases, the J end lost 2 bases, and 10 bases lay between the germline ends. Germline-derived CDR1 and CDR2 are LNHDA and SQIVND (reference sequence). CDR3 loop: CASSINRVTYEQYF. The CDR3 DNA sequence: TGTGCCAGTAGTATAAACAGGGTTACCTACGAGCAGTACTTC. Full variable domain (missing parts from reference TRBV19 and TRBJ2-7): DGGITQSPKYLFRKEGQNVTLSCEQNLNHDAMYWYRQDPGQGLRLIYYSQIVNDFQKGDIAEGYSVSREKKESFPLTVTSAQKNPTAFYLCASSINRVTYEQYFGPGTRLTVT.

The gene calls are TRBV11-3 and TRBJ2-1; D is unresolved. CDR1 is SGHNT, CDR2 YENEEA, per germline. The CDR3 has 15 residues. V lost 0 bases and J lost 0, with 6 bases in between. CDR3 sequence reads: CASSLDRSSYNEQFF. CDR3 coding DNA: TGTGCCAGCAGCTTAGACCGGAGCTCCTACAATGAGCAGTTCTTC.

The rearrangement links TRBV30 to TRBJ2-1; 9 bases map to TRBD2. J gave up 15 bases and V 5 bases, and 17 bases lay outside the gene matches. Germline loops: CDR1 GTSNPN, CDR2 SVGIG (reference sequence). CDR3 size: 14 residues. CDR3 nucleotide sequence: TGTGCCTGGTCTATTAGCGGGGGCGTCTATGCATGGTTCTTC. This sequence encodes CAWSISGGVYAWFF.

This clone was seen once. CDR3 bases: TGTGCCAGCAGTTTATGGGGACAGGGATATGGCTACACCTTC. The encoded protein is CASSLWGQGYGYTF. V is TRBV27 and J is TRBJ1-2; 9 positions match TRBD1. V shed 1 base and J 5 bases; nucleotides not matched to a gene: 2. CDR3 length: 14 residues. Germline assignment: CDR1 MNHEY and CDR2 SMNVEV (reference sequence).

The rearrangement joins TRBV7-2 to TRBJ1-5, with 7 bases fitting TRBD1. The CDR3 is 16 residues long. Germline V lookup: CDR1 SGHTA, CDR2 FQGNSA. V gave up 4 bases and J gave up 4 bases; unmatched junction bases: 10. The CDR3 reads CASSSTSTTGNQPQHF. CDR3 bases: TGTGCCAGCAGCTCCACTAGTACGACAGGGAATCAGCCCCAGCATTTT.

The rearrangement joins TRBV29-1 to TRBJ1-1; D call uncertain. Germline lookup yields CDR1 SQVTM and CDR2 ANQGSEA. The CDR3 sequence is 12 residues long. Trimming shortened V by 6 bases and J by 5 bases, and 13 bases separated the two germline ends. In DNA form, the CDR3 reads TGCAGCGTCGTCGGGGTCGTGACTGAAGCTTTCTTT. Translating gives CSVVGVVTEAFF.